Following are 6 T cell receptor beta chains from one sample sequenced in a study of blood T cell repertoires in COVID-19. Here immunoSEQ multiplex PCR was the method, and the copy in TCRdb shows in-frame clones only, minus some. The sample carries around 260,000 clones, about 85% recorded once. Sequences were obtained from peripheral blood. The receptors derive from a young man with active or convalescent COVID-19.

In DNA, the CDR3 is TGTGCCAGCAGTTTAGAAGCTCAGCCCCAGCATTTT. Amino acid sequence: CASSLEAQPQHF. This chain connects TRBV12-3 or TRBV12-4 to TRBJ1-5, with D unclear. Trimming shortened V by 1 base and J by 6 bases, and 4 bases separated the two germline ends. The CDR3 loop spans 12 amino acids.

The V and J genes are TRBV29-1 and TRBJ1-1; no firm D call. Germline V CDR1 and CDR2: SQVTM, ANQGSEA. This CDR3 is 13 amino acids long. V lost 4 bases and J 5 bases, leaving 14 bases between the germline ends. The CDR3 nucleotides read TGCAGCGTTGCCCTTCGGGGAGATACTGAAGCTTTCTTT. It yields the protein CSVALRGDTEAFF.

The genes are TRBV7-2 and TRBJ1-5; the D is unclear. V lost 1 base and J lost 6, with 7 bases in between. The CDR3 is made up of 13 amino acids. Germline V gives CDR1 SGHTA, CDR2 FQGNSA. The CDR3, as DNA: TGTGCCAGCAGCTTAGGCTATGGTCAGCCCCAGCATTTT. Amino acid sequence: CASSLGYGQPQHF.

The chain joins TRBV5-1 to TRBJ2-5; D not resolved. Germline V gene lookup returns CDR1 SGHRS and CDR2 YFSETQ. Deletions cut 1 base from V and 1 base from J, with 5 bases between. This CDR3 has 13 residues. The CDR3 protein is CASSLQIQETQYF. CDR3 bases: TGCGCCAGCAGCTTGCAGATCCAAGAGACCCAGTACTTC.

The chain employs TRBV7-9 and TRBJ2-7; D not certain. Germline-derived CDR1 and CDR2 are SEHNR and FQNEAQ (reference sequence). The CDR3 is 12 residues long. The V gene lost 0 bases and the J gene lost 9 bases, with 9 bases spanning the gap. CDR3 residues: CASSLAMATQYF. CDR3 nucleotides: TGTGCCAGCAGCTTAGCGATGGCAACGCAGTACTTC.

V and J are TRBV6-2 or TRBV6-3 and TRBJ1-2; a possible D gene is TRBD1 (6 bases). V dropped 1 base and J dropped 5 bases, with 11 bases sitting between them. Germline CDR1 MNHEY, CDR2 SVGEGT. The CDR3 extends over 14 amino acids. In nucleotides, the CDR3 is TGTGCCAGCAGTTACTTGGACAGAAATTATGGCTACACCTTC. Residues: CASSYLDRNYGYTF.